This T cell receptor beta chain was recovered during a study of patients and donors after allogeneic stem cell transplantation. V was pared by 8 bases and J by 7 bases, with 14 bases of the junction left unmatched. Germline V gives CDR1 DFQATT, CDR2 SNEGSKA (reference sequence). CDR3 length: 14 amino acids. Via MiXCR, TCRdb re-called the RT-PCR reads, giving one row per CDR3 protein. Of about a million distinct CDR3 sequences in the sample, more than 15% were seen once. The gene calls are TRBV20-1 and TRBJ1-5, with 7 nucleotides matching TRBD1. The clonotype was recovered from a human donor who was either an allogeneic HSCT recipient or a stem cell or donor lymphocyte infusion donor (not recorded which). It is not recorded whose cells these are; they may come from a transplant donor. The sequencing sample was made of blood, either unsorted or a sorted T cell fraction (not recorded which). CDR3 nucleotide sequence: TGCAGTCCCCCGACCGGGGGCAGGGGGCAGCCCCAGCATTTT. Translated: CSPPTGGRGQPQHF.